Shown below are 28 T cell receptor beta chains from a single sample sequenced in a study of T-cell memory formation after mild COVID-19. TCRdb re-called the 5' RACE reads through MiXCR, storing one row per CDR3 protein. Here the sample spans 150,000 to 200,000 distinct CDR3 sequences, about 14% being singletons. The material sequenced was PBMCs or a T cell subset sorted from them (not recorded which). These receptors all stem from an adult woman who had mild COVID-19 (a few samples of this study predate the infection). Cell type and time point are not known.

The V gene is TRBV24-1, the J gene TRBJ2-1; D possibly uses TRBD1 or TRBD2 (5 bases each). Germline lookup yields CDR1 KGHDR and CDR2 SFDVKD. Between the trimmed V and J ends, which lost 2 bases and 6 bases, there was a span of 16 bases. CDR3 size: 16 residues. CDR3 amino acids: CATSDYTGTRLNEQFF. CDR3 coding DNA: TGTGCCACCAGTGATTACACGGGGACCCGACTCAATGAGCAGTTCTTC.

This clonotype has at least ten counts. The chain is built from TRBV24-1 and TRBJ1-1; D not resolved. V lost 7 bases, J lost 1 base, and 9 bases lay in between. The germline V gene encodes CDR1 KGHDR and CDR2 SFDVKD. The CDR3 spans 13 residues. The CDR3 sequence is CATSRTENTEAFF. The CDR3 DNA reads TGTGCCACCAGCCGGACGGAGAACACTGAAGCTTTCTTT.

The rearrangement joins TRBV20-1 to TRBJ2-5, with TRBD2 as a possible D gene (5 bases). Germline assignment: CDR1 DFQATT and CDR2 SNEGSKA (reference sequence). The CDR3 runs 16 residues. V lost 3 bases and J lost 3, with 20 bases in between. In nucleotides, the CDR3 is TGCAGTGCTAGCGCCTCCCTCGACGGGGTCGAAGAGACCCAGTACTTC. Its protein product is CSASASLDGVEETQYF.

V gene TRBV5-5 combines with J gene TRBJ2-1; D might be TRBD1 or TRBD2, each matching 7 bases. Germline CDR1 is SGHKS and CDR2 is YYEKEE (reference sequence). This CDR3 has 16 residues. V lost 0 bases and J lost 6, with 16 bases in between. CDR3 bases: TGTGCCAGCAGCTTGGCCGGGGAGGGGGCTGGCAATGAGCAGTTCTTC. Translating gives CASSLAGEGAGNEQFF. Supplemented by reference TRBV5-5 and TRBJ2-1, the full variable domain reads DAGVTQSPTHLIKTRGQQVTLRCSPISGHKSVSWYQQVLGQGPQFIFQYYEKEERGRGNFPDRFSARQFPNYSSELNVNALLLGDSALYLCASSLAGEGAGNEQFFGPGTRLTVL.

This chain links TRBV5-1 with TRBJ1-2; D gene unclear. The germline CDR1 and CDR2 sequences are SGHRS and YFSETQ. The CDR3 loop spans 18 amino acids. Deletions cut 2 bases from V and 1 base from J, with 21 bases between. The CDR3 nucleotides are TGCGCCAGCAGCTTCCAAGGTAAAGGACGGATTAATAACTATGGCTACACCTTC. Its translation: CASSFQGKGRINNYGYTF.

V gene TRBV29-1 combines with J gene TRBJ2-5; 9 nucleotides agree with TRBD1. CDR3 length: 15 residues. Trimming removed 5 bases from V and 5 bases from J; junction bases left unmatched: 12. CDR1 and CDR2 (germline): SQVTM, ANQGSEA. The CDR3 protein is CSVQKGSGQGETQYF. The CDR3 DNA follows: TGCAGCGTTCAAAAGGGAAGCGGACAGGGGGAGACCCAGTACTTC.

The rearrangement uses TRBV4-3 and TRBJ2-7; 8 nucleotides agree with TRBD1. Germline CDR1 and CDR2: LGHNA and YSLEER. The CDR3 is 15 amino acids. J gave up 0 bases and V 3 bases, and 4 bases lay outside the gene matches. The CDR3 loop reads CASSQWTGSSYEQYF. The CDR3 coding sequence is TGCGCCAGCAGCCAGTGGACAGGGAGCTCCTACGAGCAGTACTTC.

This clonotype was counted between two and nine times. This chain connects TRBV27 to TRBJ1-1, with TRBD1 matching over 8 bases. This CDR3 comprises 14 residues. V was clipped by 7 bases and J by 0 bases; unmatched bases: 4. Looked up from germline, CDR1 is MNHEY and CDR2 is SMNVEV (reference sequence). In DNA, the CDR3 is TGTGCCAGCACTCGGACAGGGATGAACACTGAAGCTTTCTTT. This translates into CASTRTGMNTEAFF.

The CDR3 sequence is CASSDLRTKEQYF. DNA for the CDR3: TGTGCCAGCAGTGACTTGCGGACAAAAGAGCAGTACTTC. V and J are TRBV2 and TRBJ2-7, with TRBD1 as a possible D gene (5 bases). The V end lost 3 bases, the J end lost 7 bases, and 13 bases lay between the germline ends. Germline V gene lookup returns CDR1 SNHLY and CDR2 FYNNEI. CDR3 length equals 13 residues.

In its sample, this clonotype was seen a few times. The rearrangement links TRBV10-3 to TRBJ1-1, with 7 nucleotides matching TRBD1. Germline CDR1 is ENHRY and CDR2 is SYGVKD. The CDR3 contains 13 residues. V was clipped by 6 bases and J by 4 bases; unmatched bases: 5. CDR3: CAIRIQGSTEAFF. DNA of the CDR3: TGTGCCATCAGAATACAGGGGAGCACTGAAGCTTTCTTT.

The V call is TRBV4-3, the J call TRBJ1-2; D is uncertain. Trimming took off 1 base at V and 13 bases at J, with 19 bases between the two ends. Germline CDR1 and CDR2: LGHNA and YSLEER. The CDR3 has 14 amino acids. CDR3 amino acids: CASSQGGTASVATF. The CDR3 bases are TGCGCCAGCAGCCAAGGAGGCACAGCCTCGGTCGCCACCTTC.

This clonotype appeared a few times. This chain connects TRBV7-9 to TRBJ2-2; D is unresolved. The V end was cut by 0 bases, the J end by 6 bases, with 14 bases between. The CDR3 sequence is 16 residues long. The V gene's germline CDR1 is SEHNR and CDR2 FQNEAQ (reference sequence). The CDR3 nucleotides are TGTGCCAGCAGCTTAGCGGTCACTCCACCACCCGGGGAGCTGTTTTTT. Protein sequence: CASSLAVTPPPGELFF.

This clonotype turned up a few times. This chain links TRBV11-1 with TRBJ2-1, with D possibly TRBD2 on 6 matching bases. Germline CDR1 reads SGHAT; CDR2 reads FQDESV (reference sequence). Trimming took 5 bases from V and 3 from J, leaving 11 bases between them. The CDR3 has 14 residues. CDR3 amino acids: CASSDPTSYNEQFF. The CDR3 DNA is TGTGCCAGCAGCGACCCGACTAGCTACAATGAGCAGTTCTTC. The variable domain in full, completed from reference TRBV11-1 and TRBJ2-1, reads EAEVAQSPRYKITEKSQAVAFWCDPISGHATLYWYRQILGQGPELLVQFQDESVVDDSQLPKDRFSAERLKGVDSTLKIQPAELGDSAMYLCASSDPTSYNEQFFGPGTRLTVL.

The chain uses TRBV20-1 and TRBJ2-7, with 10 positions matching TRBD2. Germline V gives CDR1 DFQATT, CDR2 SNEGSKA (reference sequence). CDR3 length: 16 residues. V dropped 6 bases and J dropped 3; count of bases not matched to a gene: 14. CDR3 sequence reads: CSAQRGLAGARYEQYF. CDR3 DNA: TGCAGTGCCCAGAGGGGGCTAGCGGGGGCCCGCTACGAGCAGTACTTC.

In this sample, this clonotype turned up a few times. The J gene is TRBJ2-1, the V gene TRBV2, with 11 bases matching TRBD2. There are 16 residues in the CDR3. Per the germline V gene, CDR1 is SNHLY and CDR2 is FYNNEI. J lost 8 bases, V lost 9 bases, and 15 bases had no gene match. The CDR3 sequence is CASPGRASGRLDEQFF. Written as DNA, the CDR3 is TGTGCCAGTCCCGGTAGGGCTAGCGGGAGGTTGGATGAGCAGTTCTTC.

This clonotype turned up a few times. V and J are TRBV6-2 or TRBV6-3 and TRBJ2-3; 7 nucleotides match TRBD2. This CDR3 has 16 residues. With 5 bases clipped from V and 0 bases from J, the junction kept 8 bases outside the gene matches. The germline CDR1 and CDR2 sequences are MNHEY and SVGEGT. DNA for the CDR3: TGTGCCAGCAGTAACCGGGACTACGTGAGCACAGATACGCAGTATTTT. It is translated as CASSNRDYVSTDTQYF.

This clonotype has a handful of counts. V gene TRBV5-4 combines with J gene TRBJ2-2; a possible D gene is TRBD1 (6 bases). CDR1 is SGHNT and CDR2 is YYREEE in the germline V gene (reference sequence). This CDR3 comprises 16 residues. The germline V and J ends were trimmed by 2 bases and 1 base, with 12 bases remaining between them. The CDR3 DNA reads as TGTGCCAGCAGCTTAGGACAGTTCTTGAACACCGGGGAGCTGTTTTTT. This codes for CASSLGQFLNTGELFF. Full variable domain (remainder filled in from reference TRBV5-4 and TRBJ2-2): ETGVTQSPTHLIKTRGQQVTLRCSSQSGHNTVSWYQQALGQGPQFIFQYYREEENGRGNFPPRFSGLQFPNYSSELNVNALELDDSALYLCASSLGQFLNTGELFFGEGSRLTVL.

The V gene is TRBV4-3, the J gene TRBJ1-1; possibly TRBD1 for D (6 bases). The CDR3 has 13 amino acids. The V and J ends lost 5 bases and 8 bases respectively, with 15 bases between them. Germline assignment: CDR1 LGHNA and CDR2 YSLEER. The CDR3 loop is CASSVPGGREAFF. DNA for the CDR3: TGCGCCAGCAGCGTTCCGGGGGGCAGGGAAGCTTTCTTT.

This clonotype has only a few counts. The chain couples TRBV24-1 to TRBJ2-2; D gene ambiguous. The CDR3 contains 12 residues. Trimming cost V 7 bases and J 5 bases, with 7 bases left between them. CDR1 is KGHDR and CDR2 is SFDVKD in the germline V gene. CDR3 in DNA: TGTGCCACCAGCAGGAAGACCGGGGAGCTGTTTTTT. The encoded protein is CATSRKTGELFF.

There are many counts of this clonotype. V gene TRBV4-2 combines with J gene TRBJ1-1; D not resolved. The CDR3 runs to 13 residues. Trimming took 4 bases from V and 1 from J, leaving 7 bases between them. Germline V gene lookup returns CDR1 LGHNA and CDR2 YNFKEQ. CDR3 sequence: CASSRTPNTEAFF. The CDR3 nucleotides read TGTGCCAGCAGCCGAACACCGAACACTGAAGCTTTCTTT.

V is TRBV29-1 and J is TRBJ2-7, with a tentative D call TRBD1 (6 bases). CDR3 length: 11 amino acids. V lost 4 bases and J 2 bases, leaving 6 bases between the germline ends. Germline V gene data show CDR1 as SQVTM and CDR2 as ANQGSEA. The CDR3 protein is CSVGQAYEQYF. The CDR3 DNA sequence: TGCAGCGTTGGACAGGCCTACGAGCAGTACTTC.

About this clonotype itself: A much larger clone is a single base away; this may be a read error. The chain combines TRBV7-9 with TRBJ1-1, with a possible D match to TRBD1 (5 bases). In germline, CDR1 is SEHNR, CDR2 FQNEAQ (reference sequence). V was pared by 0 bases and J by 7 bases, with 6 bases between. This CDR3 comprises 12 residues. CDR3: CASSLAGVEAFF. The CDR3 region has the DNA TGTGCCAGCAGCTTAGCAGGGGTTGAAGCTTTCTTT.

This clonotype has only a few counts. V usage is TRBV3-1 and J usage is TRBJ2-7, with D tentatively TRBD2 (6 bases). There are 15 residues in the CDR3. V lost 5 bases to trimming and J lost 2 bases, with 16 bases between them. Germline V gene data show CDR1 as LGHDT and CDR2 as YNNKEL (reference sequence). The chain's CDR3 is CASSYAGTRTYEQYF. The CDR3 DNA reads TGTGCCAGCAGCTACGCCGGGACTCGCACCTACGAGCAGTACTTC.

V usage is TRBV20-1 and J usage is TRBJ2-7; TRBD1 matches at 7 bases. Germline CDR1 reads DFQATT; CDR2 reads SNEGSKA (reference sequence). There are 13 residues in the CDR3. After removal of 5 bases from V and 4 bases from J, the junction contained 8 bases not matched to a gene. CDR3 bases: TGCAGTGCTGTTAGGGCAGGGGGTTACGAGCAGTACTTC. This gives the protein CSAVRAGGYEQYF.

The chain employs TRBV29-1 and TRBJ2-7; D gene unclear. The CDR3 extends over 11 amino acids. V gave up 2 bases and J gave up 4 bases, with 6 bases separating them. The germline V gene encodes CDR1 SQVTM and CDR2 ANQGSEA. CDR3 loop: CSVETAYEQYF. The CDR3 DNA sequence: TGCAGCGTTGAAACAGCTTACGAGCAGTACTTC.

This clonotype was observed a few times. The chain carries TRBV6-6 and TRBJ1-2, with 9 nucleotides matching TRBD1. J gave up 2 bases and V 6 bases, and 4 bases lay outside the gene matches. Germline V lookup: CDR1 MNHNY, CDR2 SVGAGI (reference sequence). The CDR3 loop spans 14 amino acids. CDR3 protein: CASSTDRGNYGYTF. DNA for the CDR3: TGTGCCAGCAGCACAGACAGGGGGAACTATGGCTACACCTTC.

J is TRBJ2-1 and V is TRBV18; D is ambiguous. Germline V gene sequence: CDR1 KGHSH, CDR2 LQKENI. The V gene lost 5 bases and the J gene lost 9 bases, with 20 bases spanning the gap. The length of the CDR3 is 15 residues. The CDR3 region has the DNA TGTGCCAGCTCATCAGAAACAGCCGTCGGCGGTGAGCAGTTCTTC. This gives the protein CASSSETAVGGEQFF.

This chain links TRBV20-1 with TRBJ2-3; 13 bases align to TRBD2. The V and J ends lost 1 base and 2 bases, in that order; junction bases with no gene match: 9. The CDR3 has 18 amino acids. Germline loops: CDR1 DFQATT, CDR2 SNEGSKA (reference sequence). The CDR3 bases are TGCAGTGCTAGAGCCTTCCTACTAGCGGGGGGGTACACAGATACGCAGTATTTT. This sequence encodes CSARAFLLAGGYTDTQYF.